These 13 T cell receptor beta chains were sequenced from one sample in a study of blood T cell repertoires in COVID-19. Generated by immunoSEQ multiplex PCR, the TCRdb table keeps only in-frame clones and is missing some. The table records some 33,000 clones, more than 80% of them present only once. The sample comprised peripheral blood. The receptors come from a human donor in a cohort sampled during active COVID-19.

This chain connects TRBV19 to TRBJ2-2, with 9 bases aligning to TRBD1. Germline CDR1 LNHDA, CDR2 SQIVND (reference sequence). Trimming took 6 bases from V and 4 from J; bases not matched to a gene: 6. The CDR3 is made up of 15 amino acids. This CDR3 is CASSPGQGGTGELFF. The CDR3 DNA is TGTGCCAGTAGCCCGGGACAGGGCGGCACCGGGGAGCTGTTTTTT.

The rearrangement joins TRBV6-5 to TRBJ1-5; D is ambiguous. The CDR3 spans 13 residues. Trimming removed 5 bases at V and 0 bases at J, with 5 bases between. CDR1 and CDR2 from the germline V gene are MNHEY and SVGAGI. CDR3 in amino acids: CASSLFSNQPQHF. The CDR3 nucleotides read TGTGCCAGCAGTCTATTTAGCAATCAGCCCCAGCATTTT.

This clone has a handful of counts. The CDR3 loop reads CASSSTGRGNTIYF. DNA of the CDR3: TGTGCCAGCAGCTCGACAGGACGTGGAAACACCATATATTTT. The chain uses TRBV7-9 and TRBJ1-3; D possibly corresponds to TRBD1 (6 bases). The CDR3 totals 14 residues. The germline CDR1 and CDR2 sequences are SEHNR and FQNEAQ (reference sequence). Trimming cost V 4 bases and J 3 bases, with 10 bases left between them.

This clone has just one count. This sequence joins TRBV19 and TRBJ2-1, with no clear D. CDR3 length equals 16 residues. Looked up from germline, CDR1 is LNHDA and CDR2 is SQIVND (reference sequence). V was clipped by 6 bases and J by 7 bases, with 22 bases between them. In DNA form, the CDR3 reads TGTGCCAGTAGCTCCGCCCTAAGAGCGCTTCCGAATGAGCAGTTCTTC. It encodes CASSSALRALPNEQFF.

V usage is TRBV18 and J usage is TRBJ1-1; TRBD1 is a possible D gene (5 bases). Trimming pared 1 base from V and 3 bases from J, leaving 12 bases between. From germline, CDR1 is KGHSH and CDR2 LQKENI. This CDR3 has 15 residues. The CDR3 region has the DNA TGTGCCAGCTCACCACATCAGGGATTGGACACTGAAGCTTTCTTT. It specifies CASSPHQGLDTEAFF.

This chain joins TRBV15 and TRBJ2-1, with D tentatively TRBD2 (6 bases). This CDR3 comprises 15 residues. V shed 3 bases and J shed 4 bases, with 13 bases lying between them. CDR1 and CDR2 from the germline V gene are LNHNV and YYDKDF (reference sequence). The CDR3 DNA follows: TGTGCCACCAGCAGTGAGGGGACTCTATACAATGAGCAGTTCTTC. Its protein is CATSSEGTLYNEQFF.

The gene calls are TRBV18 and TRBJ2-7; D may be TRBD2 (5 bases). The CDR3 is 15 amino acids. Germline CDR1 reads KGHSH; CDR2 reads LQKENI. Trimming cost V 3 bases and J 1 base, with 13 bases left between them. CDR3: CASSPLRAGSYEQYF. The CDR3 coding sequence is TGTGCCAGCTCACCCCTTAGGGCGGGTTCCTACGAGCAGTACTTC.

This clone was counted only a few times. The chain recombines TRBV3-1 (or the pseudogene TRBV3-2) with TRBJ2-3; 7 bases match TRBD1. The CDR3 spans 15 residues. Germline CDR1 and CDR2: LGHDT and YNNKEL (reference sequence). The J segment lost 2 bases and the V segment lost 6 bases, leaving 8 bases of the junction unmatched. The CDR3, as DNA: TGTGCCAGCAGTACCGGGACAGCCTACACAGATACGCAGTATTTT. This sequence encodes CASSTGTAYTDTQYF.

V usage is TRBV9 and J usage is TRBJ2-7; D gene ambiguous. Trimming took 4 bases from V and 4 from J, leaving 18 bases between them. The CDR3 has 15 residues. The germline V gene encodes CDR1 SGDLS and CDR2 YYNGEE. CDR3 residues: CASSPHLYSLYEQYF. The CDR3 bases are TGTGCCAGCAGCCCACACCTTTACAGCCTGTACGAGCAGTACTTC.

This clone is a singleton in its sample. The chain carries TRBV21-1 and TRBJ1-5. TRBV21-1 is a recognized pseudogene. This CDR3 is built from 18 residues. The CDR3 reads CASSKEGGGRGFDQPQHF. Written as DNA, the CDR3 is TGTGCCAGCAGCAAAGAGGGAGGAGGGCGAGGTTTTGATCAGCCCCAGCATTTT.

The CDR3 sequence is CASSRAGELFF. CDR3 coding DNA: TGTGCCAGTAGTCGGGCCGGGGAGCTGTTTTTT. The V and J genes are TRBV19 and TRBJ2-2, with D hard to call. The germline V gene has CDR1 LNHDA and CDR2 SQIVND (reference sequence). Trimming took off 5 bases at V and 6 bases at J, with 4 bases between the two ends. The CDR3 consists of 11 residues.

The chain employs TRBV19 and TRBJ2-7; 10 nucleotides line up with TRBD2. The J segment lost 2 bases and the V segment lost 5 bases, leaving 12 bases of the junction unmatched. The germline V gene has CDR1 LNHDA and CDR2 SQIVND (reference sequence). The CDR3 consists of 17 residues. Written as DNA, the CDR3 is TGTGCCAGTAGTCCCCGAGGGGCTAGCGGGAGCCCCTACGAGCAGTACTTC. Translated, it gives CASSPRGASGSPYEQYF.

The V and J genes are TRBV25-1 and TRBJ2-3; D possibly corresponds to TRBD2 (5 bases). Germline CDR1 and CDR2: MGHDK and SYGVNS. Trimming shortened V by 3 bases and J by 5 bases, and 12 bases separated the two germline ends. The length of the CDR3 is 14 residues. The CDR3 DNA is TGTGCCAGCAGTGATGGCCTAGGGAGAGATACGCAGTATTTT. This translates into CASSDGLGRDTQYF. Looking up the rest from reference TRBV25-1 and TRBJ2-3 gives the full variable domain: EADIYQTPRYLVIGTGKKITLECSQTMGHDKMYWYQQDPGMELHLIHYSYGVNSTEKGDLSSESTVSRIRTEHFPLTLESARPSHTSQYLCASSDGLGRDTQYFGPGTRLTVL.